This T cell receptor (beta chain) is drawn from a study of T cells in severe cutaneous drug reactions. Study as a whole: Blister fluids or cells and PBMC were collected from patients in acute or recovery stage.

Sequenced patients had Stevens-Johnson syndrome or toxic epidermal necrolysis caused by carbamazepine. Study-wide results and caveats: Blister cells averaged approximately 33% and PBMC about 5% TRBV12-4 in carbamazepine-induced Stevens-Johnson syndrome or toxic epidermal necrolysis patients. Tolerant-control and healthy-donor PBMC lacked or rarely had the public CDR3 found in blisters.

Libraries were made by iRepertoire multiplex PCR with TCR subtype-specific primers for bulk and single-cell sequencing. Roughly 90-500 ng of RNA per sample was bulk library input. TCRdb re-called the multiplex PCR reads and gives one entry per CDR3 protein, without DNA. The table lists 9,000 to 13,000 distinct CDR3 sequences. The germline V gene has CDR1 DFQATT and CDR2 SNEGSKA (reference sequence). CDR3 length: 14 amino acids. As to this clonotype: What it recognizes is unknown.

V is TRBV20-1 and J is TRBJ2-7; TCRdb's assignment of TRBD2 cannot be checked, as there is no DNA. The sequence was obtained from a human donor with Stevens-Johnson syndrome, a severe cutaneous drug reaction. Sequenced: cells from a skin blister. The CDR3 here is CSARTDGGHYEQYF.